This T cell receptor (beta chain) appears in the sequencing data of a study of control samples from healthy donors and cancer patients. The protocol was immunoSEQ multiplex PCR, while the TCRdb copy is restricted to in-frame clones and leaves out a portion. The sample consists of some 200,000 clones, roughly 94% of them appearing once. Germline loops: CDR1 LGHDT, CDR2 YNNKEL (reference sequence). Deletions cut 1 base from V and 5 bases from J, with 21 bases between. This CDR3 is built from 17 residues. The chain is built from TRBV3-1 (or the pseudogene TRBV3-2) and TRBJ2-7; D may be TRBD2 (6 bases). This clonotype originated in a middle-aged man in good health. The sequenced material came from blood. The CDR3 DNA sequence: TGTGCCAGCAGCCAAGTCGGGGGATTTAGGACCCACGACGAGCAGTACTTC. Encoded protein: CASSQVGGFRTHDEQYF.